The next 11 T cell receptor beta chains were all read from a single sample in a study of Graves' ophthalmopathy and Graves' hyperthyroidism. Using RNA transcripts, the TCR beta CDR3 regions were amplified. First-round RT-PCR relied on HTBI primers, and a second-round multiplex PCR came next. One entry per CDR3 protein results from TCRdb running MiXCR on the multiplex PCR reads. The profile shows 200,000 to 300,000 distinct CDR3 sequences, approximately 42% of them singletons. The sequenced material came from peripheral blood. These receptors all stem from an adult man with Graves' ophthalmopathy.

This clonotype showed up just a few times. V is TRBV5-1 and J is TRBJ1-5; 7 nucleotides line up with TRBD1. This CDR3 has 15 amino acids. From germline, CDR1 is SGHRS and CDR2 YFSETQ. The V and J ends lost 0 bases and 4 bases, in that order; junction bases with no gene match: 4. CDR3 loop: CASSLGGTDNQPQHF. CDR3 coding DNA: TGCGCCAGCAGCTTGGGAGGGACAGATAATCAGCCCCAGCATTTT.

This clonotype was observed a handful of times. This chain joins TRBV20-1 and TRBJ1-1, with unresolved D. The CDR3 contains 13 residues. Germline-derived CDR1 and CDR2 are DFQATT and SNEGSKA (reference sequence). Between the trimmed V and J ends, which lost 2 bases and 5 bases, there was a span of 12 bases. The CDR3 reads CSARPWVGTEAFF. The CDR3 nucleotides read TGCAGTGCTAGACCATGGGTAGGGACTGAAGCTTTCTTT.

The chain is built from TRBV5-1 and TRBJ1-1; D is unresolved. With 6 bases removed from V and 8 bases from J, the gap between germline ends came to 17 bases. The CDR3 length is 13 residues. Per the germline V gene, CDR1 is SGHRS and CDR2 is YFSETQ. The CDR3 DNA reads as TGCGCCAGCAAACCGGAGGGCTGGGTCGAAGCTTTCTTT. Amino acid sequence: CASKPEGWVEAFF.

The chain links TRBV5-6 to TRBJ1-2; no reliable D call. The V end lost 0 bases, the J end lost 8 bases, and 17 bases lay between the germline ends. Per germline, CDR1 SGHDT and CDR2 YYEEEE. The CDR3 extends over 15 amino acids. CDR3 loop: CASSLEGSGFNGYTF. In nucleotides, the CDR3 is TGTGCCAGCAGCTTGGAGGGTTCTGGGTTCAACGGCTACACCTTC.

This sequence joins TRBV20-1 and TRBJ2-2; the match to TRBD1 covers 8 bases. Germline V CDR1 and CDR2: DFQATT, SNEGSKA (reference sequence). With 6 bases clipped from V and 6 bases from J, the junction kept 6 bases outside the gene matches. The CDR3 covers 13 residues. The chain's CDR3 is CSARQGFAGELFF. In nucleotides, the CDR3 is TGCAGTGCACGACAGGGGTTTGCCGGGGAGCTGTTTTTT.

V gene TRBV10-3 combines with J gene TRBJ2-2, with D hard to call. The CDR3 covers 13 residues. Trimming removed 10 bases at V and 5 bases at J, with 14 bases between. Germline V CDR1 and CDR2: ENHRY, SYGVKD. Written as DNA, the CDR3 is TGTGCCAGCAGAGTCCTAGGGACCGGGGAGCTGTTTTTT. It yields the protein CASRVLGTGELFF.

This clonotype was counted a few times. This rearrangement joins TRBV4-1 to TRBJ1-1; D perhaps matches TRBD1 (5 bases). The CDR3 totals 13 residues. CDR1 MGHRA and CDR2 YSYEKL come from the germline V gene. The V gene lost 2 bases and the J gene lost 11 bases, with 15 bases spanning the gap. For the CDR3, the DNA is TGCGCCAGCAGCCAAAGGGGCCCGACGGAGGCTTTCTTT. Translating it yields CASSQRGPTEAFF.

The CDR3 protein is CSARPDRGDYEQYF. The CDR3 DNA sequence: TGCAGTGCTAGACCGGACAGGGGCGATTACGAGCAGTACTTC. The chain links TRBV20-1 to TRBJ2-7, with TRBD1 matching 9 bases. Unmatched junction bases numbered 6, after V lost 2 bases and J lost 4 bases. The V gene's germline CDR1 is DFQATT and CDR2 SNEGSKA (reference sequence). This CDR3 is built from 14 residues.

This clonotype was recorded a few times. The CDR3 region is CSARADLHTRNTIYF. CDR3 in DNA: TGCAGTGCTAGGGCAGACCTCCACACCAGAAACACCATATATTTT. The chain recombines TRBV20-1 with TRBJ1-3; D ambiguous. CDR3 length: 15 amino acids. Germline V lookup: CDR1 DFQATT, CDR2 SNEGSKA (reference sequence). The ends were cut back, 3 bases at V and 5 bases at J, with 17 bases in the middle.

The chain uses TRBV29-1 and TRBJ2-7, with D tentatively TRBD2 (6 bases). Germline lookup yields CDR1 SQVTM and CDR2 ANQGSEA. Trimming removed 8 bases from V and 3 bases from J, with 17 bases in between. The CDR3 is 13 residues long. DNA for the CDR3: TGCAGCACCCCCGGGACTTTCTTCTACGAGCAGTACTTC. Residues: CSTPGTFFYEQYF.

The chain couples TRBV4-1 to TRBJ1-1, with D possibly TRBD1 on 5 matching bases. The length of the CDR3 is 14 residues. CDR1 is MGHRA, CDR2 YSYEKL, per germline. V gave up 7 bases and J gave up 0 bases, with 12 bases separating them. The CDR3 sequence: CASKTGDMNTEAFF. The CDR3 coding sequence is TGCGCCAGCAAAACAGGAGACATGAACACTGAAGCTTTCTTT.